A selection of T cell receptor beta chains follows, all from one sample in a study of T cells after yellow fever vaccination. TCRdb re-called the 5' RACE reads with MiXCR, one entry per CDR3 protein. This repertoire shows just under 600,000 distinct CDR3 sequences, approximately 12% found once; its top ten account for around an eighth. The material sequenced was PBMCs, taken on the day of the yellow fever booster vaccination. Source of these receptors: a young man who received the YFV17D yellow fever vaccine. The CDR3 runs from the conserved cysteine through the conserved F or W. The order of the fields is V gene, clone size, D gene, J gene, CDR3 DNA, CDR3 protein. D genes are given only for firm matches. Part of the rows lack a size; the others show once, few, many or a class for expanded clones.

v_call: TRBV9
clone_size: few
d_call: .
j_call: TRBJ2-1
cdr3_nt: TGTGCCAGCAGCGTAGGACTAAGTAAAAGTGAGCAGTTCTTC
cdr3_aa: CASSVGLSKSEQFF

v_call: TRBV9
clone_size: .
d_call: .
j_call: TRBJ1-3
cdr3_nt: TGTGCCAGCAGTGGGGGGGATTCTGGAAACACCATATATTTT
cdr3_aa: CASSGGDSGNTIYF

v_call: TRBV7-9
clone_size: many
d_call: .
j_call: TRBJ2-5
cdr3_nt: TGTGCCAGCACCACTCTGGGAGAGACCCAGTACTTC
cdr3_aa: CASTTLGETQYF

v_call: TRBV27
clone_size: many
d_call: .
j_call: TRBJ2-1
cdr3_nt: TGTGCCAGCAGTTTGGAAAGGGCTGGCTACAATGAGCAGTTCTTC
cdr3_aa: CASSLERAGYNEQFF

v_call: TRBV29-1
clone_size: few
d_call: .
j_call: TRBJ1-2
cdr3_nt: TGCAGCGGTGTGAATATTGGGGACCGCGTCACCTTC
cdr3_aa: CSGVNIGDRVTF

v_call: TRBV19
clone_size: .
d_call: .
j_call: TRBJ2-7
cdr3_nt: TGTGCCAGTAAAAGCCAGAACTACGAGCAGTACTTC
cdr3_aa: CASKSQNYEQYF

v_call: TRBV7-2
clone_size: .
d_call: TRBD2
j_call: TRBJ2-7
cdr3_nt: TGTGCCAGCAGCCCCGGAGCGGGAGTAGGGTACGAGCAGTACTTC
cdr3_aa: CASSPGAGVGYEQYF

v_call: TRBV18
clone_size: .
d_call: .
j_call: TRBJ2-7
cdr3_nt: TGTGCCAGCTCACCCTCTACTAGCCCTTACGAGCAGTACTTC
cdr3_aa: CASSPSTSPYEQYF

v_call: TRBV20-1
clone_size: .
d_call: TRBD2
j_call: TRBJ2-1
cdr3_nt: TGCAGTGCTTCCTCCGGGACTAGCCCATACAATGAGCAGTTCTTC
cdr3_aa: CSASSGTSPYNEQFF

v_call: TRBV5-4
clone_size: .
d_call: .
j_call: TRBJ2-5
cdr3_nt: TGTGCCAGTAGAAACAGGGAGGCACAGACCCAGTACTTC
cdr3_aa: CASRNREAQTQYF

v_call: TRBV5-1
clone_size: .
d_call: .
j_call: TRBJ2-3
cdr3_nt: TGCGCCAGCAGCACCGGAGGCCAGGGAGATACGCAGTATTTT
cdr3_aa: CASSTGGQGDTQYF

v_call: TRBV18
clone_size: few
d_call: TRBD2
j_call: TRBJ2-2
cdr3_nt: TGTGCCAGCCATCGGACTAGCGGGAGTTGGAGCACCGGGGAGCTGTTTTTT
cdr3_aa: CASHRTSGSWSTGELFF

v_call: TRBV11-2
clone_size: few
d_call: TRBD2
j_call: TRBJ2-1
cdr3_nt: TGTGCCAGCAGCCCACTGACTAGCGGACCCTACAATGAGCAGTTCTTC
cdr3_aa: CASSPLTSGPYNEQFF

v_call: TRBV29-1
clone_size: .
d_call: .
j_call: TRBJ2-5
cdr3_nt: TGCAGCGTTGAAGGACAATCTGGGGAGACCCAGTACTTC
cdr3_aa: CSVEGQSGETQYF

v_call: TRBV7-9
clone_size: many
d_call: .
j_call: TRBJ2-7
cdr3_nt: TGTGCCAGCAGTTCCCAGGGCCTGTACGACGAGCAGTACTTC
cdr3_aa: CASSSQGLYDEQYF

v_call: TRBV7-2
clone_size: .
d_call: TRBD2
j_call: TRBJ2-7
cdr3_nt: TGTGCCAGCAGCTTAGAGGCGGGAGGGTTCTACGAGCAGTACTTC
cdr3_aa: CASSLEAGGFYEQYF

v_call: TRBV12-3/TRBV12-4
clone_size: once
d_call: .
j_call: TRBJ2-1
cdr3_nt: TGTGCCAGCAGGGTCGGGGGAACCAACAATGAGCAGTTCTTC
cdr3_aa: CASRVGGTNNEQFF

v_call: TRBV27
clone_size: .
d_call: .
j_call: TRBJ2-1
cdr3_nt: TGCACCAGCAGCCCCGCCAACGCCCCAATTAATGAGCAGTTCTTC
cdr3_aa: CTSSPANAPINEQFF

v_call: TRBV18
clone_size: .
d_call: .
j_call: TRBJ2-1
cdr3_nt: TGTGCCAGCTCAGGGGACCGGTCCAATGAGCAGTTCTTC
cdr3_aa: CASSGDRSNEQFF

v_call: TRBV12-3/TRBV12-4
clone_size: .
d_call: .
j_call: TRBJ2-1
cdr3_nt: TGTGCCAGCAGTTTATGGTCAACGGAGCAGTTCTTC
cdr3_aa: CASSLWSTEQFF

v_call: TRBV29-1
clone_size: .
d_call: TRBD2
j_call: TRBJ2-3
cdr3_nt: TGCAGCGTTAAAGCGGGAGTCGGGGATACGCAGTATTTT
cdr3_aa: CSVKAGVGDTQYF

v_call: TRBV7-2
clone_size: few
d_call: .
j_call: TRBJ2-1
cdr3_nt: TGTGCCAGCAGCTTAAGTAACCCCTACAATGAGCAGTTCTTC
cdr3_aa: CASSLSNPYNEQFF

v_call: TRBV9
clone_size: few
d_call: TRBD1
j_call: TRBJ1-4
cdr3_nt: TGTGCCAGCAGCTACCTTGGGACAGTTAATGAAAAACTGTTTTTT
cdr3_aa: CASSYLGTVNEKLFF

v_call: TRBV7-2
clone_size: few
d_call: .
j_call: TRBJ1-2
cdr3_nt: TGTGCCAGCAGCCCTGGGGGGACCTATGGCTACACCTTC
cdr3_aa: CASSPGGTYGYTF

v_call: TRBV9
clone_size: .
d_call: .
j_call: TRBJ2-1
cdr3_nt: TGTGCCAGCTCCTCCAATGGGGTTGGGCAGTTCTTC
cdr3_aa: CASSSNGVGQFF

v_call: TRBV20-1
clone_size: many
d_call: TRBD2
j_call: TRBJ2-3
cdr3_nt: TGCAGTGCTAGATTTGCGGGAGACCCGCAGTATTTT
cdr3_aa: CSARFAGDPQYF

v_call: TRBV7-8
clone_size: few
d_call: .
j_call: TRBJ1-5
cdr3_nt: TGTGCCAGCAGCACCTCAACATATAGCAATCAGCCCCAGCATTTT
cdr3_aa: CASSTSTYSNQPQHF

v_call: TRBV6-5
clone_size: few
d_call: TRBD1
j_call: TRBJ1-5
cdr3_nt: TGTGCCAGCAGTTCGGGACAGCCTTATAGCAATCAGCCCCAGCATTTT
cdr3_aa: CASSSGQPYSNQPQHF

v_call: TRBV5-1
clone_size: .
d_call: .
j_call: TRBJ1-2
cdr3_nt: TGCGCCAGCAGCTCCGGACAGCCCGGCTATGGCTACACCTTC
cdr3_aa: CASSSGQPGYGYTF

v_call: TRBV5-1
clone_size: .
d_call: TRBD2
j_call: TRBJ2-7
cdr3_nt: TGCGCCAGCAGCTTGATGTTGCGAGCGGGAGGGGACTACGAGCAGTACTTC
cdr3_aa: CASSLMLRAGGDYEQYF

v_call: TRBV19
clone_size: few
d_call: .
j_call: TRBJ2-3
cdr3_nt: TGTGCCAGTAGTGATCTTGGGGGCTTCGTAGGATCGCAGTATTTT
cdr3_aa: CASSDLGGFVGSQYF

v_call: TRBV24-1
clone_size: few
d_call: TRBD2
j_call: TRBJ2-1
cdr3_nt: TGTGCCACCAGTGACTCAGCGGGGCCAGGCGGTGAGCAGTTCTTC
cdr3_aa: CATSDSAGPGGEQFF

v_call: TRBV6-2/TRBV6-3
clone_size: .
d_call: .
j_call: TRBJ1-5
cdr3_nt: TGTGCCAGCAGTTGGGCTGGTCAGCCCCAGCATTTT
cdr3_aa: CASSWAGQPQHF

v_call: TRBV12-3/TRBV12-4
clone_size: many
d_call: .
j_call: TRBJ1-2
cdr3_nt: TGTGCCAGCAGTTCAGGGATAGGGGACGGTGGCTACACCTTC
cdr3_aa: CASSSGIGDGGYTF

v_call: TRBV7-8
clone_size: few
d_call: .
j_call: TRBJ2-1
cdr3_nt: TGTGCCAGCAGCATCGGTGGTGGCCCCTACAATGAGCAGTTCTTC
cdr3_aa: CASSIGGGPYNEQFF

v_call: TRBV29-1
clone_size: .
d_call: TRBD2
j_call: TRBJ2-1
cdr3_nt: TGCAGCGTTGCGGTAGCGGGAGGTAATGAGCAGTTCTTC
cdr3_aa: CSVAVAGGNEQFF

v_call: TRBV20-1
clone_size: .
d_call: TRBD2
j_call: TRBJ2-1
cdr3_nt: TGCTGCGTCACGACCCCGGGTAGCGGGGGAGTCGATGAGCAGTTCTTC
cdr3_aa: CCVTTPGSGGVDEQFF

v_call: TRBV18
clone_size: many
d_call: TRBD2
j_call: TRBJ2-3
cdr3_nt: TGTGCCAGCTCACCCGGACTAGCAGATACGCAGTATTTT
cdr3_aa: CASSPGLADTQYF

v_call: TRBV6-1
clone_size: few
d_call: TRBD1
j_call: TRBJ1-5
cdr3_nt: TGTGCCAGCAGTCCCCGGGACAGCCGAAATCAGCCCCAGCATTTT
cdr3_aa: CASSPRDSRNQPQHF

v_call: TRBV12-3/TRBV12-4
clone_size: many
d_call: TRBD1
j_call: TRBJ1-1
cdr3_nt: TGTGCCAGTAGTAGACAGGGGGGCACTGAAGCTTTCTTT
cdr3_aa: CASSRQGGTEAFF

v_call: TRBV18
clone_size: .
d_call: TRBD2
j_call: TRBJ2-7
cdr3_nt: TGTGCCAGCTCACCACAGGGACTAGCGGGAGGGACACAGTACTTC
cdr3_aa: CASSPQGLAGGTQYF

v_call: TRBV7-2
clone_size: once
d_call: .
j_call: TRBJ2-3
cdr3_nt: TGTGCCAGCAGCTTTCAGGCGGGCCTTCTCACAGATACGCAGTATTTT
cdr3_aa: CASSFQAGLLTDTQYF

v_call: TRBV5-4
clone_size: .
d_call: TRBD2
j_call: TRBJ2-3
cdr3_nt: TGTGCCAGCAGCGGCCGCGAAGTAGCGGGAGATACGCAGTATTTT
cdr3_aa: CASSGREVAGDTQYF

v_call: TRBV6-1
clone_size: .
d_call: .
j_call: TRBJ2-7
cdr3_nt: TGTGCCAGCAGCACGCCGGGAGGGGGCGAAAGATACGAGCAGTACTTC
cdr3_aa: CASSTPGGGERYEQYF

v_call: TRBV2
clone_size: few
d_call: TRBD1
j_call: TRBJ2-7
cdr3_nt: TGTGCCAGTCAGGACAGGCCTCACGAGCAGTACTTC
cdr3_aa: CASQDRPHEQYF

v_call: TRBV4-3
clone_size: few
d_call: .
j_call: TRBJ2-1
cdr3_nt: TGCGCCAGCAGCCACCGACTTGGCAATGAGCAGTTCTTC
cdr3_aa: CASSHRLGNEQFF

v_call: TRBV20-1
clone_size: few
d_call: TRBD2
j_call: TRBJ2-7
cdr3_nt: TGCAGTGCTACGACTAGCGGGAACGAGCAGTACTTC
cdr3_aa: CSATTSGNEQYF

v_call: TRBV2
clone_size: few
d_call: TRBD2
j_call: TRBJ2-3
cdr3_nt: TGTGCCAGCAGGCTACTAGCGGGTTCCACAGATACGCAGTATTTT
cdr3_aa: CASRLLAGSTDTQYF

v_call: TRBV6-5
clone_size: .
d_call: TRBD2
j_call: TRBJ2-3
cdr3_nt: TGTGCCAGCAGTTTAGGGACTAGCGGGAGAGGGGAAACGCAGTATTTT
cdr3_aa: CASSLGTSGRGETQYF

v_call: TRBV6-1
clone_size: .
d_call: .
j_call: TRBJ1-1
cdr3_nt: TGTGCCAGCACATCGCCACACATGAACACTGAAGCTTTCTTT
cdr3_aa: CASTSPHMNTEAFF

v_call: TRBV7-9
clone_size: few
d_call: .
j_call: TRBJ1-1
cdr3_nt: TGTGCCAGTTGGCAAGCGGGGGGCACTGAAGCTTTCTTT
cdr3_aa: CASWQAGGTEAFF

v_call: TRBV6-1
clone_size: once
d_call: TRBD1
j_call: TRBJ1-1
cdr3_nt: TGTGCCACCAACAGGGGTGCAGCACCGGCTTTCTTT
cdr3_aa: CATNRGAAPAFF

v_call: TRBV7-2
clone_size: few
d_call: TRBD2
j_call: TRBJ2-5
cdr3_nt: TGTGCCAGCAGCTTAGGGCCCGGGAGGATCAAGGAGACCCAGTACTTC
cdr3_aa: CASSLGPGRIKETQYF

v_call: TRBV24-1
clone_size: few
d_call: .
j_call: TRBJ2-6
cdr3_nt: TGTGCCACCAGTGACACAGGGACTGGGGCCAACGTCCTGACTTTC
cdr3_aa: CATSDTGTGANVLTF

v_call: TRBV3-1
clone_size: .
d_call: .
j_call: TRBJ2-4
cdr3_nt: TGTGCCAGCAGCCAAGATGCCGAGTGGAACATTCAGTACTTC
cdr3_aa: CASSQDAEWNIQYF

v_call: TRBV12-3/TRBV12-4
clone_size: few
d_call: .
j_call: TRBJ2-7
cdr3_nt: TGTGCCAGCAGTTTGAACATCGGCGAGCAGTACTTC
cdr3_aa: CASSLNIGEQYF

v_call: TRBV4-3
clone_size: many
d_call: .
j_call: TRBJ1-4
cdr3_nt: TGCGCCAGCAGCCAAGATCGGGGCGGGACGGAGGAAAAACTGTTTTTT
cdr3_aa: CASSQDRGGTEEKLFF